Presented here are 26 T cell receptor beta chains from one specimen sequenced in a study of blood T cell repertoires in COVID-19. This table comes from immunoSEQ multiplex PCR, and its TCRdb copy is limited to in-frame clones, with some not included. The data contain some 30,000 clones, 75% to 90% of them seen just once; the ten biggest clones take up approximately 5.4%. Sequenced material: peripheral blood. The receptors shown here come from a man aged 55 to 70 with active COVID-19.

A few counts support this clone. The V and J genes are TRBV10-3 and TRBJ1-2; the D gene is possibly TRBD1 (5 bases). Trimming took off 2 bases at V and 2 bases at J, with 6 bases between the two ends. CDR3 length: 13 residues. Germline-derived CDR1 and CDR2 are ENHRY and SYGVKD. CDR3 sequence reads: CAISEDRNYGYTF. The CDR3 nucleotides read TGTGCCATCAGTGAGGACAGAAACTATGGCTACACCTTC.

The chain joins TRBV15 to TRBJ2-5, with 9 bases that match TRBD2. V shed 0 bases, J shed 6 bases, and the junction held 8 bases outside the gene matches. CDR3 length: 16 amino acids. Germline values: CDR1 LNHNV, CDR2 YYDKDF (reference sequence). CDR3 amino acids: CATSRDTLAGAKTQYF. The CDR3 coding sequence is TGTGCCACCAGCAGAGACACATTAGCGGGGGCTAAGACCCAGTACTTC.

The rearrangement links TRBV5-1 to TRBJ1-2; a weak D match, TRBD1 (5 bases). Per germline, CDR1 SGHRS and CDR2 YFSETQ. The CDR3 is 14 amino acids. The V gene lost 0 bases and the J gene lost 5 bases, with 11 bases spanning the gap. The CDR3, as DNA: TGCGCCAGCAGCTTGGCCTTGGACAATTATGGCTACACCTTC. It specifies CASSLALDNYGYTF.

This chain uses TRBV7-3 with TRBJ1-3, with D perhaps matching TRBD1 (5 bases). Trimming stripped 5 bases from V and 9 bases from J, with 17 bases between. Germline V lookup: CDR1 SGHTA, CDR2 FQGTGA. The CDR3 runs to 14 residues. The CDR3 region is CASSPGPEEGTIYF. The CDR3 nucleotides are TGTGCCAGCAGCCCGGGACCCGAGGAGGGCACCATATATTTT.

This clone showed up just once. The rearrangement joins TRBV10-2 to TRBJ2-5; D uncertain. The germline gives CDR1 WSHSY, CDR2 SAAADI. V shed 0 bases and J shed 1 base, with 6 bases lying between them. This CDR3 is 14 amino acids long. Here the CDR3 reads CASSESYSQETQYF. DNA for the CDR3: TGCGCCAGCAGTGAGTCGTACAGCCAAGAGACCCAGTACTTC.

The chain links TRBV7-9 to TRBJ1-2, with D unclear. CDR3 size: 14 residues. Trimming pared 2 bases from V and 0 bases from J, leaving 7 bases between. CDR1 is SEHNR, CDR2 FQNEAQ, per germline (reference sequence). CDR3 region: CASSLLQANYGYTF. The CDR3 DNA sequence: TGTGCCAGCAGCTTACTGCAGGCTAACTATGGCTACACCTTC.

This clone has just a few counts. The chain recombines TRBV7-9 with TRBJ1-2; 10 bases map to TRBD1. The trim removed 0 bases at V and 6 bases at J, leaving 7 bases unmatched. The CDR3 sequence is 16 residues long. In germline, CDR1 is SEHNR, CDR2 FQNEAQ (reference sequence). CDR3 DNA: TGTGCCAGCAGCTTAGCCCGGGACAGGGGTGTGCATGGCTACACCTTC. Protein: CASSLARDRGVHGYTF.

This sequence joins TRBV30 and TRBJ1-3; D might be TRBD1 (5 bases). CDR3 length: 15 residues. Trimming took 4 bases from V and 0 from J, leaving 13 bases between them. Germline V gene sequence: CDR1 GTSNPN, CDR2 SVGIG (reference sequence). The CDR3 region is CAWNAGSPSGNTIYF. The CDR3 nucleotides are TGTGCCTGGAACGCAGGGTCGCCCTCTGGAAACACCATATATTTT.

V and J are TRBV15 and TRBJ1-5; 7 bases are shared with TRBD1. Per the germline V gene, CDR1 is LNHNV and CDR2 is YYDKDF (reference sequence). Trimming at V came to 0 bases and at J to 7 bases, leaving 3 bases not matched to a gene. This CDR3 has 14 amino acids. The CDR3: CATSRDTGDQPQHF. The CDR3 DNA reads as TGTGCCACCAGCAGAGACACAGGGGACCAGCCCCAGCATTTT. Supplemented by reference TRBV15 and TRBJ1-5, the full variable domain reads DAMVIQNPRYQVTQFGKPVTLSCSQTLNHNVMYWYQQKSSQAPKLLFHYYDKDFNNEADTPDNFQSRRPNTSFCFLDIRSPGLGDTAMYLCATSRDTGDQPQHFGDGTRLSIL.

This clone was recorded a few times. This sequence joins TRBV6-1 and TRBJ1-5; D is uncertain. CDR3 length equals 14 residues. CDR1 MNHNS and CDR2 SASEGT come from the germline V gene. With 2 bases removed from V and 1 base from J, the gap between germline ends came to 6 bases. The CDR3 bases are TGTGCCAGCAGTGAACTTCGGAGCAATCAGCCCCAGCATTTT. This translates into CASSELRSNQPQHF.

J is TRBJ2-7 and V is TRBV4-1; 7 bases agree with TRBD2. After removal of 1 base from V and 4 bases from J, the junction contained 4 bases not matched to a gene. The CDR3 has 14 residues. Germline V gene sequence: CDR1 MGHRA, CDR2 YSYEKL. In DNA form, the CDR3 reads TGCGCCAGCAGCCAAGTTCGGGGGGAATACGAGCAGTACTTC. Translated: CASSQVRGEYEQYF.

The chain couples TRBV15 to TRBJ2-4; D is perhaps TRBD1 (5 bases). The CDR3 spans 16 residues. V lost 1 base and J 1 base, leaving 11 bases between the germline ends. Germline V gene data show CDR1 as LNHNV and CDR2 as YYDKDF (reference sequence). In DNA, the CDR3 is TGTGCCACCAGCAGAGCGCAGGGCGCGGCCAAAAACATTCAGTACTTC. Protein product: CATSRAQGAAKNIQYF.

The chain couples TRBV6-5 to TRBJ2-1; possibly TRBD1 for D (6 bases). From germline, CDR1 is MNHEY and CDR2 SVGAGI. The V gene lost 6 bases and the J gene lost 12 bases, with 15 bases spanning the gap. This CDR3 spans 12 amino acids. This CDR3 reads CASRTGTLGQFF. The DNA for the CDR3 is TGTGCCAGCAGGACTGGGACATTGGGGCAGTTCTTC.

This chain joins TRBV4-1 and TRBJ1-5; D perhaps matches TRBD1 (5 bases). This CDR3 has 15 residues. The V and J ends lost 1 base and 3 bases respectively, with 10 bases between them. CDR1 and CDR2 from the germline V gene are MGHRA and YSYEKL. CDR3 DNA sequence: TGCGCCAGCAGCCAAGCTGGGGGGAACAATCAGCCCCAGCATTTT. It codes for CASSQAGGNNQPQHF.

The CDR3 sequence is CASSILQGGGFTEAFF. CDR3 bases: TGTGCCAGTAGTATCTTACAGGGTGGTGGGTTCACTGAAGCTTTCTTT. The chain carries TRBV19 and TRBJ1-1; D might be TRBD1 (6 bases). Trimming pared 3 bases from V and 4 bases from J, leaving 18 bases between. Germline CDR1 and CDR2: LNHDA and SQIVND (reference sequence). The CDR3 runs 16 residues.

The gene calls are TRBV19 and TRBJ1-4; a weak D match, TRBD1 (5 bases). The V and J ends lost 3 bases and 3 bases respectively, with 8 bases between them. CDR3 size: 14 residues. Germline loops: CDR1 LNHDA, CDR2 SQIVND (reference sequence). The CDR3 sequence is CASSIPGANEKLFF. In nucleotides, the CDR3 is TGTGCCAGTAGTATCCCGGGGGCTAATGAAAAACTGTTTTTT.

The V gene is TRBV5-1, the J gene TRBJ1-2, with D possibly being TRBD1 (5 bases). The ends were cut back, 3 bases at V and 6 bases at J, with 15 bases in the middle. The CDR3 spans 14 residues. The germline CDR1 and CDR2 sequences are SGHRS and YFSETQ. CDR3 sequence (DNA): TGCGCCAGCAGCTCCTCTCAGGGCCGGGATGGCTACACCTTC. Translation: CASSSSQGRDGYTF.

This rearrangement joins TRBV6-5 to TRBJ2-2; 8 positions match TRBD2. The CDR3 has 16 amino acids. In germline, CDR1 is MNHEY, CDR2 SVGAGI. The V gene end was trimmed by 0 bases and the J gene end by 3 bases; junction bases not matched to a gene: 3. In DNA, the CDR3 is TGTGCCAGCAGTTACTCACGGCGGGGGGACACCGGGGAGCTGTTTTTT. Its protein product is CASSYSRRGDTGELFF.

In its sample, this clone was seen once. The V gene is TRBV7-2, the J gene TRBJ2-3; D is ambiguous. The CDR3 has 11 amino acids. CDR1 and CDR2 (germline): SGHTA, FQGNSA. V was clipped by 2 bases and J by 8 bases, with 5 bases between them. The CDR3, as DNA: TGTGCCAGCAGCTTACCGTCTACGCAGTATTTT. This translates into CASSLPSTQYF.

The rearrangement links TRBV4-1 to TRBJ2-7, with 8 bases that match TRBD2. The CDR3 sequence is 15 residues long. Germline V gene sequence: CDR1 MGHRA, CDR2 YSYEKL. Unmatched junction bases numbered 6, after V lost 1 base and J lost 4 bases. The DNA of the CDR3 is TGCGCCAGCAGCCAAGTCGGGAGGGCGAGGTACGAGCAGTACTTC. It is translated as CASSQVGRARYEQYF.

The chain combines TRBV27 with TRBJ1-2, with 10 bases identical to TRBD1. J gave up 8 bases and V 5 bases, and 5 bases lay outside the gene matches. The CDR3 sequence is 13 residues long. In germline, CDR1 is MNHEY, CDR2 SMNVEV (reference sequence). The CDR3 is CASSPRTGGGYTF. The CDR3 nucleotides read TGTGCCAGCAGTCCTCGGACAGGGGGAGGCTACACCTTC.

V usage is TRBV19 and J usage is TRBJ2-1; D possibly corresponds to TRBD1 (6 bases). This CDR3 comprises 15 residues. The germline V gene encodes CDR1 LNHDA and CDR2 SQIVND (reference sequence). V gave up 7 bases and J gave up 4 bases, with 17 bases separating them. The CDR3 DNA reads as TGTGCCAGTAATGATAGGGGGACGGGGTACAATGAGCAGTTCTTC. Its translation: CASNDRGTGYNEQFF. Using reference TRBV19 and TRBJ2-1 for the parts outside the CDR3, the full variable domain is DGGITQSPKYLFRKEGQNVTLSCEQNLNHDAMYWYRQDPGQGLRLIYYSQIVNDFQKGDIAEGYSVSREKKESFPLTVTSAQKNPTAFYLCASNDRGTGYNEQFFGPGTRLTVL.

The chain joins TRBV24-1 to TRBJ2-7; 12 nucleotides align to TRBD1. The V gene end was trimmed by 4 bases and the J gene end by 5 bases; junction bases not matched to a gene: 5. The germline V gene has CDR1 KGHDR and CDR2 SFDVKD. The CDR3 has 15 amino acids. CDR3 sequence: CATSETGTGGHEQYF. In nucleotides, the CDR3 is TGTGCCACCAGTGAAACCGGGACAGGGGGCCACGAGCAGTACTTC.

This clone appeared a few times. The CDR3 reads CASSRTGANEKLFF. CDR3 DNA: TGCGCCAGCAGCCGGACAGGGGCTAATGAAAAACTGTTTTTT. The chain couples TRBV4-1 to TRBJ1-4; 9 nucleotides agree with TRBD1. V lost 4 bases to trimming and J lost 3 bases; unmatched junction nucleotides: 0. CDR1 and CDR2 (germline): MGHRA, YSYEKL. CDR3 length: 14 amino acids.

The chain recombines TRBV14 with TRBJ1-1; TRBD1 is a possible D gene (6 bases). The germline gives CDR1 SGHDN, CDR2 FVKESK. This CDR3 has 13 amino acids. V gave up 0 bases and J gave up 9 bases, with 11 bases separating them. CDR3 sequence (DNA): TGTGCCAGCAGCCAAGAGCAGGGGACGAAAGCTTTCTTT. Protein sequence: CASSQEQGTKAFF.

The rearrangement joins TRBV11-2 to TRBJ2-3; D possibly corresponds to TRBD2 (5 bases). CDR1 is SGHAT and CDR2 is FQNNGV in the germline V gene. This CDR3 has 16 residues. V was pared by 5 bases and J by 4 bases, with 19 bases between. The CDR3 sequence is CASSQRTAAPADTQYF. The CDR3 nucleotides read TGTGCCAGCAGCCAACGGACTGCAGCGCCCGCAGATACGCAGTATTTT.